Following are 30 T cell receptor beta chains from one sample sequenced in a study of T cell changes during pregnancy in multiple sclerosis. TCRdb's copy holds only in-frame clones and misses some; the assay was immunoSEQ multiplex PCR. The data hold tens of thousands of clones, with roughly 92% observed a single time. Sequenced material: peripheral blood, taken in the second trimester of pregnancy. These receptors all stem from a female donor with multiple sclerosis, enrolled in a pregnancy study.

The V and J genes are TRBV29-1 and TRBJ1-6; 11 nucleotides line up with TRBD1. There are 13 residues in the CDR3. Germline CDR1 reads SQVTM; CDR2 reads ANQGSEA. The junction had 0 bases not matched to a gene; V was cut back by 6 bases and J by 5 bases. This CDR3 reads CSVGQGDNSPLHF. CDR3 bases: TGCAGCGTGGGACAGGGGGATAATTCACCCCTCCACTTT.

In its sample, this clone was seen once. The chain recombines TRBV2 with TRBJ2-3, with 11 bases matching TRBD2. Germline assignment: CDR1 SNHLY and CDR2 FYNNEI. CDR3 length: 15 residues. J was trimmed by 4 bases and V by 3 bases; bases with no gene match: 3. CDR3 nucleotide sequence: TGTGCCAGCAGTGAGGGACTAGCGGCCCCAGATACGCAGTATTTT. This translates into CASSEGLAAPDTQYF.

The J gene is TRBJ1-1, the V gene TRBV4-2, with 8 positions matching TRBD1. Per germline, CDR1 LGHNA and CDR2 YNFKEQ. V was pared by 1 base and J by 5 bases, with 3 bases of the junction left unmatched. The CDR3 runs 14 residues. Written as DNA, the CDR3 is TGTGCCAGCAGCCAAGTGGGACAGGCAACTGAAGCTTTCTTT. This sequence encodes CASSQVGQATEAFF.

This chain uses TRBV6-1 with TRBJ1-2; 7 bases fit TRBD1. There are 15 residues in the CDR3. Per the germline V gene, CDR1 is MNHNS and CDR2 is SASEGT. With V trimmed by 6 bases and J by 5 bases, 12 bases remained unmatched. CDR3 sequence: CASRERPGTVYGYTF. CDR3 bases: TGTGCCAGCAGGGAAAGACCCGGGACAGTTTATGGCTACACCTTC.

J is TRBJ2-2 and V is TRBV9; maybe TRBD2 (6 bases). Germline CDR1 SGDLS, CDR2 YYNGEE. The CDR3 runs to 15 residues. Trimming pared 4 bases from V and 7 bases from J, leaving 17 bases between. CDR3 sequence reads: CASSNGTPKGGELFF. In DNA, the CDR3 is TGTGCCAGCAGCAATGGGACTCCTAAAGGCGGGGAGCTGTTTTTT. Using reference TRBV9 and TRBJ2-2 for the parts outside the CDR3, the full variable domain is DSGVTQTPKHLITATGQRVTLRCSPRSGDLSVYWYQQSLDQGLQFLIQYYNGEERAKGNILERFSAQQFPDLHSELNLSSLELGDSALYFCASSNGTPKGGELFFGEGSRLTVL.

The chain employs TRBV5-1 and TRBJ2-6; no firm D call. Germline V lookup: CDR1 SGHRS, CDR2 YFSETQ. This CDR3 contains 15 residues. Trimming left V 2 bases short and J 2 bases short, with 8 bases between. CDR3 coding DNA: TGCGCCAGCAGCTTTTCCTCGGCTGGGGCCAACGTCCTGACTTTC. The encoded protein is CASSFSSAGANVLTF.

J is TRBJ1-3 and V is TRBV7-9; 8 nucleotides agree with TRBD1. V lost 2 bases, J lost 4 bases, and 13 bases stayed unmatched. Germline values: CDR1 SEHNR, CDR2 FQNEAQ (reference sequence). This CDR3 has 18 residues. CDR3 in DNA: TGTGCCAGCAGCTTACGGAGGACAGGGTCAGAACGAGGAAACACCATATATTTT. Translating gives CASSLRRTGSERGNTIYF.

This clone appeared a few times. This chain links TRBV11-2 with TRBJ1-1; maybe TRBD1 (5 bases). Per germline, CDR1 SGHAT and CDR2 FQNNGV. The CDR3 is 14 residues long. V was trimmed by 2 bases and J by 6 bases, leaving 13 bases between them. The CDR3 loop reads CASSLSDTLAEAFF. CDR3 sequence (DNA): TGTGCCAGCAGCTTATCGGACACTCTCGCTGAAGCTTTCTTT.

J is TRBJ1-1 and V is TRBV7-9; D is unresolved. This CDR3 is 12 amino acids long. CDR1 and CDR2 (germline): SEHNR, FQNEAQ (reference sequence). Trimming left V 1 base short and J 7 bases short, with 7 bases between. Written as DNA, the CDR3 is TGTGCCAGCAGCTTAGGGCGGATTGAAGCTTTCTTT. This sequence encodes CASSLGRIEAFF.

The count of this clone is one. The chain joins TRBV21-1 to TRBJ2-7; the D call of TRBD1 is as the table states it, not checked on the DNA. TRBV21-1 is a recognized pseudogene. This CDR3 comprises 14 residues. The CDR3 nucleotides read TGTGCCAGCAGCACGGGACAGGGGGCCAACGAGCAGTACTTC. This translates into CASSTGQGANEQYF.

The chain carries TRBV9 and TRBJ2-7; TRBD2 might be the D (6 bases). Germline V gene lookup returns CDR1 SGDLS and CDR2 YYNGEE. V was trimmed by 5 bases and J by 0 bases, leaving 15 bases between them. This CDR3 is 15 amino acids long. Here the CDR3 reads CASSRGSLSSYEQYF. In nucleotides, the CDR3 is TGTGCCAGCAGTCGGGGGTCTTTGAGCTCCTACGAGCAGTACTTC.

This clone was observed a single time. J is TRBJ2-7 and V is TRBV30, with D perhaps matching TRBD1 (6 bases). The V gene lost 5 bases and the J gene lost 9 bases, with 14 bases spanning the gap. The germline V gene encodes CDR1 GTSNPN and CDR2 SVGIG (reference sequence). The CDR3 extends over 11 amino acids. CDR3 region: CAWSTGKRQYF. CDR3 in DNA: TGTGCCTGGTCAACAGGGAAGAGGCAGTACTTC.

The genes are TRBV5-6 and TRBJ2-3; unclear D gene. V was clipped by 0 bases and J by 2 bases, with 10 bases between them. CDR1 and CDR2 from the germline V gene are SGHDT and YYEEEE. This CDR3 region has 15 residues. The CDR3 protein is CASSLAPGATDTQYF. For the CDR3, the DNA is TGTGCCAGCAGCTTGGCCCCAGGCGCCACAGATACGCAGTATTTT.

The rearrangement links TRBV7-3 to TRBJ2-3, with a weak D call TRBD1 (5 bases). CDR1 is SGHTA and CDR2 is FQGTGA in the germline V gene. This CDR3 is 16 amino acids long. The V end lost 2 bases, the J end lost 3 bases, and 15 bases lay between the germline ends. In nucleotides, the CDR3 is TGTGCCAGCAGCTTACGAACAGGCCTAAGGACAGATACGCAGTATTTT. Amino acids: CASSLRTGLRTDTQYF. Filled out from reference TRBV7-3 and TRBJ2-3, the complete variable domain reads GAGVSQTPSNKVTEKGKYVELRCDPISGHTALYWYRQSLGQGPEFLIYFQGTGAADDSGLPNDRFFAVRPEGSVSTLKIQRTERGDSAVYLCASSLRTGLRTDTQYFGPGTRLTVL.

CDR3 coding DNA: TGTGCCAGCACGACCTCGGGAGCCCTCTCTGGGGCCAACGTCCTGACTTTC. It translates to CASTTSGALSGANVLTF. This chain uses TRBV7-9 with TRBJ2-6; perhaps TRBD2 as D (6 bases). In germline, CDR1 is SEHNR, CDR2 FQNEAQ (reference sequence). Trimming cost V 7 bases and J 0 bases, with 16 bases left between them. The CDR3 sequence is 17 residues long.

The chain employs TRBV6-6 and TRBJ2-1, with D perhaps TRBD2 (5 bases). This CDR3 region has 16 residues. Between the trimmed V and J ends, which lost 2 bases and 6 bases, there was a span of 17 bases. Germline lookup yields CDR1 MNHNY and CDR2 SVGAGI (reference sequence). The CDR3 sequence is CASSYGEPFSPNEQFF. The CDR3 DNA sequence: TGTGCCAGCAGTTACGGGGAGCCCTTCAGCCCCAATGAGCAGTTCTTC.

CDR3 nucleotides: TGTGCCAGCAGCTTAGGACAGATTAATTCACCCCTCCACTTT. Protein product: CASSLGQINSPLHF. This chain uses TRBV7-3 with TRBJ1-6; D may be TRBD1 (6 bases). Germline loops: CDR1 SGHTA, CDR2 FQGTGA. V lost 2 bases and J lost 6, with 8 bases in between. This CDR3 contains 14 residues. Variable domain in full (rest from reference TRBV7-3 and TRBJ1-6): GAGVSQTPSNKVTEKGKYVELRCDPISGHTALYWYRQSLGQGPEFLIYFQGTGAADDSGLPNDRFFAVRPEGSVSTLKIQRTERGDSAVYLCASSLGQINSPLHFGNGTRLTVT.

CDR3 DNA: TGTGCCAGCAGTGAATCGGGGACAAGGGTCTATGGCTACACCTTC. It specifies CASSESGTRVYGYTF. The chain employs TRBV6-1 and TRBJ1-2; D is possibly TRBD1 (6 bases). Looked up from germline, CDR1 is MNHNS and CDR2 is SASEGT. Trimming shortened V by 2 bases and J by 4 bases, and 14 bases separated the two germline ends. The CDR3 covers 15 residues.

This chain links TRBV6-6 with TRBJ1-5; D not certain. Looked up from germline, CDR1 is MNHNY and CDR2 is SVGAGI (reference sequence). The V and J ends lost 6 bases and 4 bases respectively, with 13 bases between them. The CDR3 is made up of 14 amino acids. CDR3 nucleotides: TGTGCCAGCAGCCGCGGACTTGGAAATCAGCCCCAGCATTTT. Residues: CASSRGLGNQPQHF.

This chain uses TRBV5-1 with TRBJ1-1; 7 nucleotides line up with TRBD1. The germline V gene has CDR1 SGHRS and CDR2 YFSETQ. The J segment lost 5 bases and the V segment lost 0 bases, leaving 7 bases of the junction unmatched. The CDR3 consists of 15 residues. CDR3 nucleotides: TGCGCCAGCAGCTTGGCGCAGGGGGTTGGTACTGAAGCTTTCTTT. Protein sequence: CASSLAQGVGTEAFF.

The V gene is TRBV9, the J gene TRBJ1-6; D is undetermined. CDR1 and CDR2 (germline): SGDLS, YYNGEE. The V end was cut by 0 bases, the J end by 0 bases, with 4 bases between. CDR3 length: 15 residues. DNA of the CDR3: TGTGCCAGCAGCGTAGTCGGCTCCTATAATTCACCCCTCCACTTT. Translated, it gives CASSVVGSYNSPLHF.

The chain employs TRBV9 and TRBJ1-6, with D unresolved. Looked up from germline, CDR1 is SGDLS and CDR2 is YYNGEE. Deletions cut 3 bases from V and 9 bases from J, with 7 bases between. The CDR3 totals 12 residues. The CDR3 sequence: CASSAQTSPLHF. DNA for the CDR3: TGTGCCAGCAGCGCACAAACTTCACCCCTCCACTTT.

The chain uses TRBV7-8 and TRBJ1-2, with TRBD1 matching 7 bases. The CDR3 is 15 residues long. The V gene end was trimmed by 5 bases and the J gene end by 6 bases; junction bases not matched to a gene: 12. Germline CDR1 is SGHVS and CDR2 is FQNEAQ. In DNA, the CDR3 is TGTGCCAGCAGCACCGGGTCGACAGGGATTAATGGCTACACCTTC. This translates into CASSTGSTGINGYTF. The variable domain in full, completed from reference TRBV7-8 and TRBJ1-2, reads GAGVSQSPRYKVAKRGQDVALRCDPISGHVSLFWYQQALGQGPEFLTYFQNEAQLDKSGLPSDRFFAERPEGSVSTLKIQRTQQEDSAVYLCASSTGSTGINGYTFGSGTRLTVV.

The DNA for the CDR3 is TGTGCCTCCTATGAGGGAAGGTATGGCTACACCTTC. This codes for CASYEGRYGYTF. The gene calls are TRBV6-5 and TRBJ1-2; D is ambiguous. CDR1 is MNHEY, CDR2 SVGAGI, per germline. This CDR3 region has 12 residues. The V end lost 11 bases, the J end lost 5 bases, and 15 bases lay between the germline ends.

This sequence joins TRBV15 and TRBJ2-2; 8 bases map to TRBD1. Germline trimming cut 0 bases from V and 4 bases from J; bases unmatched to any gene: 7. CDR1 and CDR2 from the germline V gene are LNHNV and YYDKDF (reference sequence). The CDR3 covers 17 residues. The CDR3 is CATSRDRGQVFTGELFF. In DNA, the CDR3 is TGTGCCACCAGCAGAGATCGGGGACAGGTCTTCACCGGGGAGCTGTTTTTT.

This rearrangement joins TRBV5-1 to TRBJ1-5; TRBD1 matches at 10 bases. The CDR3 spans 14 residues. V lost 4 bases and J lost 5; bases outside the gene matches: 3. Germline CDR1 reads SGHRS; CDR2 reads YFSETQ. DNA of the CDR3: TGCGCCAGCAGCCCCGGACAGGGGGATCAGCCCCAGCATTTT. This encodes CASSPGQGDQPQHF.

The V gene is TRBV7-2, the J gene TRBJ2-1; D is perhaps TRBD2 (6 bases). The CDR3 has 13 residues. The germline V gene has CDR1 SGHTA and CDR2 FQGNSA. The germline V and J ends were trimmed by 0 bases and 7 bases, with 7 bases remaining between them. The chain's CDR3 is CASSLAGRNEQFF. CDR3 nucleotides: TGTGCCAGCAGCTTAGCGGGGAGGAATGAGCAGTTCTTC. The entire variable domain, with the rest obtained from reference TRBV7-2 and TRBJ2-1, is as follows: GAGVSQSPSNKVTEKGKDVELRCDPISGHTALYWYRQSLGQGLEFLIYFQGNSAPDKSGLPSDRFSAERTGGSVSTLTIQRTQQEDSAVYLCASSLAGRNEQFFGPGTRLTVL.

V is TRBV6-5 and J is TRBJ1-5, with D possibly TRBD1 on 5 matching bases. The CDR3 is made up of 15 amino acids. From germline, CDR1 is MNHEY and CDR2 SVGAGI. V dropped 3 bases and J dropped 2 bases, with 11 bases sitting between them. The CDR3 reads CASSYDSSGNQPQHF. DNA of the CDR3: TGTGCCAGCAGTTATGACAGTTCGGGCAATCAGCCCCAGCATTTT.

This rearrangement joins TRBV19 to TRBJ2-3; D may be TRBD1 (5 bases). Germline V gene data show CDR1 as LNHDA and CDR2 as SQIVND (reference sequence). V lost 2 bases and J 6 bases, leaving 6 bases between the germline ends. The CDR3 is made up of 12 amino acids. The CDR3 protein is CASSIKGDTQYF. DNA for the CDR3: TGTGCCAGTAGTATAAAGGGGGATACGCAGTATTTT.

A few counts support this clone. This chain joins TRBV10-3 and TRBJ1-5; D remains ambiguous. Germline loops: CDR1 ENHRY, CDR2 SYGVKD. This CDR3 region has 15 residues. V dropped 3 bases and J dropped 5 bases, with 14 bases sitting between them. The CDR3 DNA sequence: TGTGCCATCAGTGAATATACTGGCAGGCATCAGCCCCAGCATTTT. Translated: CAISEYTGRHQPQHF.